The rows below give T cell receptor beta chains drawn from one sample of a study of blood T cell repertoires in COVID-19. The data were produced by immunoSEQ multiplex PCR, yet TCRdb's version contains in-frame clones alone and is incomplete. There are around 330,000 clones in the sample; more than 75% occur only once, and about 2.4% lies in the top ten. The sequencing input was PBMCs or T cells enriched from blood (not recorded which). Receptors were obtained from a man aged 55 to 70 who had recovered from COVID-19. CDR3s include the opening cysteine and the closing phenylalanine or tryptophan. D genes are given only for firm matches. Only some rows state a clone size, as once, few, many or a class for expanded clones.

>TRBJ1-4|TRBV27|-|-
CASSLRGRGEKLFF
TGTGCCAGCAGTTTAAGGGGAAGGGGTGAAAAACTGTTTTTT
>TRBJ2-1|TRBV10-1|once|TRBD2
CASSESTSGRAANEQFF
TGCGCCAGCAGTGAGTCTACTAGCGGGAGGGCCGCTAATGAGCAGTTCTTC
>TRBJ1-2|TRBV30|-|-
CAWSVAGYYGYTF
TGTGCCTGGAGTGTCGCAGGGTACTATGGCTACACCTTC
>TRBJ1-1|TRBV4-2|-|TRBD1
CASSQDRVPNTEAFF
TGTGCCAGCAGCCAGGACAGGGTTCCGAACACTGAAGCTTTCTTT
>TRBJ1-1|TRBV18|-|TRBD1
CASSAQGAGTEAFF
TGTGCCAGCTCAGCACAGGGGGCAGGGACTGAAGCTTTCTTT
>TRBJ1-1|TRBV2|-|-
CASSDGRAGAEAFF
TGTGCCAGCAGTGACGGAAGGGCCGGGGCTGAAGCTTTCTTT
>TRBJ2-1|TRBV7-2|-|TRBD1
CASSLAAGTGSYNEQFF
TGTGCCAGCAGCTTAGCGGCTGGGACAGGGTCCTACAATGAGCAGTTCTTC
>TRBJ1-3|TRBV7-8|once|-
CASSLVGRSSGNTIYF
TGTGCCAGCAGCTTAGTTGGGCGCAGCTCTGGAAACACCATATATTTT
>TRBJ2-3|TRBV3-1/TRBV3-2|-|-
CASSPPPRVSTDTQYF
TGTGCCAGCAGCCCACCCCCCCGGGTGAGCACAGATACGCAGTATTTT
>TRBJ2-7|TRBV4-2|-|-
CASSPPGTQYEQYF
TGTGCCAGCAGCCCTCCCGGGACTCAATACGAGCAGTACTTC
>TRBJ2-7|TRBV5-5|few|TRBD1
CASSESQGALSYEQYF
TGTGCCAGCAGCGAATCACAGGGGGCGTTGTCCTACGAGCAGTACTTC
>TRBJ2-2|TRBV7-9|-|TRBD2
CASSWEGGTGELFF
TGTGCCAGCAGCTGGGAGGGTGGTACCGGGGAGCTGTTTTTT
>TRBJ2-1|TRBV2|-|TRBD2
CASSGTSGRAVNEQFF
TGTGCCAGCAGTGGGACTAGCGGGAGGGCCGTCAATGAGCAGTTCTTC
>TRBJ1-2|TRBV5-6|once|-
CASSLPFEGTYTF
TGTGCCAGCAGCTTGCCGTTTGAGGGAACCTACACCTTC
>TRBJ2-1|TRBV7-2|-|TRBD2
CASGGGSYNEQFF
TGTGCCAGTGGGGGGGGTTCCTACAATGAGCAGTTCTTC
>TRBJ1-3|TRBV29-1|-|-
CSVGGTIGNTIYF
TGCAGCGTTGGTGGGACAATTGGAAACACCATATATTTT
>TRBJ2-2|TRBV20-1|once|-
CSAKGSGELFF
TGCAGTGCAAAGGGGTCCGGGGAGCTGTTTTTT
>TRBJ2-3|TRBV6-5|-|TRBD2
CALTGGNTDTQYF
TGTGCTCTTACGGGGGGTAACACAGATACGCAGTATTTT
>TRBJ1-2|TRBV2|few|TRBD1
CATHDEGATNYGYTF
TGTGCCACCCATGATGAGGGGGCGACTAACTATGGCTACACCTTC
>TRBJ1-3|TRBV4-1|-|-
CASSQYMDNSGNTIYF
TGCGCCAGCAGCCAGTATATGGACAACTCTGGAAACACCATATATTTT
>TRBJ2-7|TRBV12-3/TRBV12-4|-|-
CASSFIRGEQYF
TGTGCCAGCAGTTTTATTAGGGGGGAGCAGTACTTC
>TRBJ1-6|TRBV27|-|TRBD1
CASSLGQGARNSPLHF
TGTGCCAGCAGTTTAGGACAGGGGGCGAGGAATTCACCCCTCCACTTT
>TRBJ2-2|TRBV6-6|-|TRBD2
CASSYVGGDTGELFF
TGTGCCAGCAGTTACGTGGGGGGGGACACCGGGGAGCTGTTTTTT
>TRBJ2-7|TRBV18|-|-
CASSPPGPSREQYF
TGTGCCAGCTCACCCCCTGGGCCCTCCCGGGAGCAGTACTTC
>TRBJ2-1|TRBV11-3|-|-
CASSPDISYNEQFF
TGTGCCAGCAGTCCAGACATCTCCTACAATGAGCAGTTCTTC
>TRBJ1-3|TRBV9|once|-
CASSVGGSSGNTIYF
TGTGCCAGCAGCGTAGGCGGGAGCTCTGGAAACACCATATATTTT
>TRBJ2-2|TRBV7-8|-|-
CASSLTPATEELFF
TGTGCCAGCAGCTTAACCCCTGCTACCGAGGAGCTGTTTTTT
>TRBJ2-3|TRBV2|-|TRBD2
CASDLAENTQYF
TGTGCCAGCGATCTAGCGGAAAATACGCAGTATTTT
>TRBJ1-1|TRBV19|-|TRBD1
CASSFKTGTMNTEAFF
TGTGCCAGTAGTTTCAAGACAGGGACCATGAACACTGAAGCTTTCTTT
>TRBJ1-2|TRBV7-6|-|TRBD1
CASSLGGTGGLYGYTF
TGTGCCAGCAGCTTAGGGGGGACAGGAGGACTCTATGGCTACACCTTC
>TRBJ1-1|TRBV9|-|-
CASSPPGLARNEAFF
TGTGCCAGCAGCCCACCAGGCCTCGCTCGAAATGAAGCTTTCTTT
>TRBJ2-1|TRBV15|-|-
CATSRDRYSYNEQFF
TGTGCCACCAGCAGAGATCGCTACAGTTACAATGAGCAGTTCTTC
>TRBJ1-4|TRBV30|-|-
CAWTDTASEKLFF
TGTGCCTGGACAGACACGGCCTCTGAAAAACTGTTTTTT